This TCR beta chain was retrieved from a study of blood T cell repertoires in COVID-19. For the study at large: Donors in Cohort 3 counted as recovered after two negative PCRs, clearance, or symptom resolution.

Living in under 30 US areas, the participants were between roughly 18 and 95 years of age. Method: immunoSEQ multiplex PCR; TCRdb's copy keeps in-frame clones and lacks some. The data show around 360,000 clones, about 89% seen once. This CDR3 is built from 16 residues. Trimming pared 0 bases from V and 0 bases from J, leaving 11 bases between. Germline V CDR1 and CDR2: SGHNT, YYREEE (reference sequence). This receptor was obtained from a man in his forties in a cohort exposed to, infected with or recovered from COVID-19 (not recorded which). The V and J genes are TRBV5-4 and TRBJ2-3; D possibly corresponds to TRBD2 (5 bases). Source material: PBMCs or T cells enriched from blood (not recorded which). The CDR3 DNA reads as TGTGCCAGCAGCTTGGTGAGCGGAACTAGCACAGATACGCAGTATTTT. Its protein product is CASSLVSGTSTDTQYF.